The 27 T cell receptor beta chains presented below share a single source sample, sequenced in a study of OX40 agonist ivuxolimab in advanced cancers. This table comes from immunoSEQ multiplex PCR, and its TCRdb copy is limited to in-frame clones, with some not included. The sample lists roughly 97,000 clones, 85% to 90% occurring once. Sequenced here: CD4+ or CD8+ T cells sorted from blood, sampled in a trial of the OX40 agonist ivuxolimab. Receptors originate from an adult with an advanced solid tumor such as melanoma, head and neck, liver or kidney cancer.

This clone appeared a single time. The chain couples TRBV30 to TRBJ2-2, with 12 bases lining up with TRBD1. J lost 5 bases, V lost 4 bases, and 17 bases had no gene match. The CDR3 covers 19 residues. The germline CDR1 and CDR2 sequences are GTSNPN and SVGIG (reference sequence). CDR3 region: CAWKPGTGGYPRLTGELFF. In DNA form, the CDR3 reads TGTGCCTGGAAGCCCGGGACAGGGGGCTACCCCCGTCTTACCGGGGAGCTGTTTTTT.

The CDR3 loop reads CAWTGTGGSSPLHF. The DNA for the CDR3 is TGTGCCTGGACCGGGACAGGGGGTTCTTCACCCCTCCACTTT. The chain is built from TRBV30 and TRBJ1-6; 11 positions match TRBD1. The V gene end was trimmed by 4 bases and the J gene end by 9 bases; junction bases not matched to a gene: 5. Per germline, CDR1 GTSNPN and CDR2 SVGIG (reference sequence). The CDR3 spans 14 residues.

V gene TRBV27 combines with J gene TRBJ2-3; D possibly corresponds to TRBD2 (6 bases). Germline CDR1 is MNHEY and CDR2 is SMNVEV (reference sequence). Between the trimmed V and J ends, which lost 5 bases and 5 bases, there was a span of 11 bases. The CDR3 has 13 amino acids. The CDR3 nucleotides are TGTGCCAGCAGTCGGGACTCCCTAGATACGCAGTATTTT. This codes for CASSRDSLDTQYF.

This clone was counted between two and nine times. The CDR3 region is CASSQDPAVNQPQHF. The CDR3 DNA reads as TGCGCCAGCAGCCAAGATCCAGCAGTCAATCAGCCCCAGCATTTT. The V and J genes are TRBV4-3 and TRBJ1-5, with unresolved D. Germline V CDR1 and CDR2: LGHNA, YSLEER. Trimming cost V 0 bases and J 3 bases, with 9 bases left between them. The CDR3 loop spans 15 amino acids.

This clone was counted between two and nine times. This chain links TRBV7-9 with TRBJ1-2; 7 bases are a match to TRBD1. Germline assignment: CDR1 SEHNR and CDR2 FQNEAQ (reference sequence). The CDR3 sequence is 11 residues long. V shed 5 bases and J 8 bases; nucleotides not matched to a gene: 2. CDR3: CASSVGGGYTF. CDR3 nucleotides: TGTGCCAGCAGCGTAGGGGGCGGCTACACCTTC.

The chain links TRBV7-2 to TRBJ1-2; possibly TRBD1 for D (6 bases). The germline V gene has CDR1 SGHTA and CDR2 FQGNSA. This CDR3 has 14 residues. V was pared by 5 bases and J by 4 bases, with 14 bases between. CDR3 in DNA: TGTGCCAGCAGCCCTGACGACAGGTCCTATGGCTACACCTTC. Translating gives CASSPDDRSYGYTF.

In its sample, this clone was seen once. This chain joins TRBV6-5 and TRBJ2-5; a possible D gene is TRBD2 (7 bases). The germline V and J ends were trimmed by 0 bases and 4 bases, with 15 bases remaining between them. Germline V gene sequence: CDR1 MNHEY, CDR2 SVGAGI. This CDR3 contains 16 residues. CDR3 amino acids: CASSYSRGGGGETQYF. The CDR3 DNA sequence: TGTGCCAGCAGTTACTCGAGGGGAGGGGGAGGAGAGACCCAGTACTTC.

The chain has TRBV6-1 and TRBJ1-1; D is uncertain. The CDR3 totals 14 residues. V was clipped by 7 bases and J by 9 bases, with 21 bases between them. Germline CDR1 reads MNHNS; CDR2 reads SASEGT. CDR3 nucleotide sequence: TGTGCCAGCATTCTACGTTCGGCCGGAGGGCAAGCTTTCTTT. Translation gives CASILRSAGGQAFF.

The V gene is TRBV5-1, the J gene TRBJ2-2; D is possibly TRBD2 (5 bases). Looked up from germline, CDR1 is SGHRS and CDR2 is YFSETQ. Trimming took 4 bases from V and 1 from J, leaving 14 bases between them. This CDR3 spans 16 amino acids. This chain's CDR3 is CASSIGRAVNTGELFF. Here the CDR3 DNA reads TGCGCCAGCAGCATTGGCCGAGCGGTGAACACCGGGGAGCTGTTTTTT.

This clone showed up just once. This chain connects TRBV9 to TRBJ2-5, with 11 bases matching TRBD2. This CDR3 region has 15 residues. Trimming cost V 0 bases and J 5 bases; bases outside gene matches: 3. Germline V gene data show CDR1 as SGDLS and CDR2 as YYNGEE. The CDR3 here is CASSVGSGGAETQYF. The CDR3 DNA reads as TGTGCCAGCAGCGTAGGTAGCGGGGGGGCGGAGACCCAGTACTTC.

The chain joins TRBV6-6 to TRBJ1-5; perhaps TRBD1 as D (5 bases). This CDR3 comprises 12 residues. The V end lost 6 bases, the J end lost 5 bases, and 8 bases lay between the germline ends. From germline, CDR1 is MNHNY and CDR2 SVGAGI (reference sequence). The CDR3 nucleotides read TGTGCCAGCAGGGACAACGATCAGCCCCAGCATTTT. Translating gives CASRDNDQPQHF.

V gene TRBV7-2 combines with J gene TRBJ2-1, with D maybe TRBD2 (6 bases). This CDR3 is built from 15 residues. CDR1 is SGHTA and CDR2 is FQGNSA in the germline V gene. Trimming left V 5 bases short and J 4 bases short, with 15 bases between. CDR3 nucleotide sequence: TGTGCCAGCAGCGTCCGGGGGAGGACTTACAATGAGCAGTTCTTC. This codes for CASSVRGRTYNEQFF.

J is TRBJ1-3 and V is TRBV30; TRBD1 might be the D (5 bases). CDR1 is GTSNPN, CDR2 SVGIG, per germline (reference sequence). Between the trimmed V and J ends, which lost 5 bases and 4 bases, there was a span of 12 bases. This CDR3 has 13 amino acids. The CDR3 DNA is TGTGCCTGGGGGGCGGGTTACGGAAACACCATATATTTT. As protein: CAWGAGYGNTIYF.

A single count supports this clone. The rearrangement joins TRBV18 to TRBJ1-1; D uncertain. CDR3 length equals 13 residues. V was pared by 3 bases and J by 3 bases, with 8 bases between. CDR1 and CDR2 from the germline V gene are KGHSH and LQKENI. The CDR3 here is CASSPRTDTEAFF. CDR3 nucleotides: TGTGCCAGCTCACCCCGGACTGACACTGAAGCTTTCTTT.

V and J are TRBV9 and TRBJ2-2; TRBD1 is a possible D gene (5 bases). Trimming removed 0 bases at V and 4 bases at J, with 10 bases between. This CDR3 comprises 15 residues. Germline-derived CDR1 and CDR2 are SGDLS and YYNGEE. The CDR3 sequence is CASSVGGQLTGELFF. Written as DNA, the CDR3 is TGTGCCAGCAGCGTAGGCGGACAACTCACCGGGGAGCTGTTTTTT.

The V gene is TRBV19, the J gene TRBJ1-2; possible D gene TRBD1, 5 bases. The V gene lost 5 bases and the J gene lost 4 bases, with 14 bases spanning the gap. This CDR3 has 14 amino acids. Germline assignment: CDR1 LNHDA and CDR2 SQIVND (reference sequence). Written as DNA, the CDR3 is TGTGCCAGTAGTCCCACACGGGGGGGCTATGGCTACACCTTC. Translated, it gives CASSPTRGGYGYTF.

The chain combines TRBV10-3 with TRBJ2-3, with 9 bases aligning to TRBD1. Germline CDR1 reads ENHRY; CDR2 reads SYGVKD. The CDR3 has 14 amino acids. The J segment lost 2 bases and the V segment lost 4 bases, leaving 1 base of the junction unmatched. CDR3 residues: CAISGQGVTDTQYF. CDR3 nucleotides: TGTGCCATCAGTGGACAGGGGGTCACAGATACGCAGTATTTT.

V gene TRBV29-1 combines with J gene TRBJ2-2; 10 nucleotides match TRBD2. Germline loops: CDR1 SQVTM, CDR2 ANQGSEA. Trimming at V came to 4 bases and at J to 5 bases, leaving 4 bases not matched to a gene. CDR3 size: 14 residues. The CDR3 protein is CSVGVSGGTGELFF. CDR3 in DNA: TGCAGCGTTGGGGTTAGCGGGGGGACCGGGGAGCTGTTTTTT.

A few counts support this clone. V and J are TRBV30 and TRBJ1-5; D call uncertain. Germline V lookup: CDR1 GTSNPN, CDR2 SVGIG (reference sequence). Between the trimmed V and J ends, which lost 2 bases and 7 bases, there was a span of 12 bases. CDR3 length: 13 amino acids. The CDR3 DNA reads TGTGCCTGGAGTCTGGCTGGCGGCCAGCCCCAGCATTTT. Translated, it gives CAWSLAGGQPQHF.

There are a few counts of this clone. This chain connects TRBV4-2 to TRBJ2-5; TRBD2 matches at 10 bases. V gave up 0 bases and J gave up 5 bases; unmatched junction bases: 6. The CDR3 has 16 amino acids. Germline V gene data show CDR1 as LGHNA and CDR2 as YNFKEQ. The CDR3 is CASSQEAAGGPETQYF. For the CDR3, the DNA is TGTGCCAGCAGCCAAGAGGCAGCGGGGGGGCCGGAGACCCAGTACTTC.

The CDR3 nucleotides read TGCAGCGTTGACTTCAGGGGCTCGGTGGGTGGCTACACCTTC. Residues: CSVDFRGSVGGYTF. The V gene is TRBV29-1, the J gene TRBJ1-2; the D gene is possibly TRBD1 (6 bases). The CDR3 runs 14 residues. CDR1 SQVTM and CDR2 ANQGSEA come from the germline V gene. V lost 3 bases, J lost 7 bases, and 18 bases lay in between.

For this clone: At one end, the junction sequence differs from germline, possibly due to a read error. This chain joins TRBV7-7 and TRBJ2-5, with 7 nucleotides matching TRBD2. Germline V gene data show CDR1 as SSHAT and CDR2 as FNYEAQ (reference sequence). This CDR3 has 14 residues. The CDR3 region is CASKPVPSGGAQYF. CDR3 in DNA: TGTGCTAGCAAGCCGGTACCGTCGGGGGGTGCCCAGTACTTC.

This clone appeared a few times. The chain couples TRBV29-1 to TRBJ2-5; D uncertain. The CDR3 length is 12 residues. Trimming took off 6 bases at V and 3 bases at J, with 11 bases between the two ends. Germline CDR1 SQVTM, CDR2 ANQGSEA. CDR3 DNA: TGCAGCGTCGGACGGCCCGAAGAGACCCAGTACTTC. It translates to CSVGRPEETQYF.

This chain uses TRBV19 with TRBJ2-7, with TRBD1 matching 8 bases. The V gene's germline CDR1 is LNHDA and CDR2 SQIVND (reference sequence). The CDR3 runs to 16 residues. V shed 4 bases, J shed 2 bases, and the junction held 10 bases outside the gene matches. The CDR3 is CASSTLIGQGAYEQYF. As DNA, the CDR3 is TGTGCCAGTAGTACCTTAATCGGACAGGGAGCCTACGAGCAGTACTTC.

V gene TRBV30 combines with J gene TRBJ2-5, with 8 bases lining up with TRBD1. CDR1 is GTSNPN, CDR2 SVGIG, per germline (reference sequence). J was trimmed by 1 base and V by 4 bases; bases with no gene match: 2. The CDR3 covers 13 residues. The CDR3 protein is CAWTDRGQETQYF. In nucleotides, the CDR3 is TGTGCCTGGACTGACAGGGGCCAAGAGACCCAGTACTTC.

The chain recombines TRBV28 with TRBJ2-3; 11 bases map to TRBD2. Germline CDR1 reads MDHEN; CDR2 reads SYDVKM. V trimming: 6 bases; J trimming: 5 bases; junction bases outside the gene matches: 7. The CDR3 has 15 residues. As DNA, the CDR3 is TGTGCCAGCAGATTAGCGGGGGGGCCTCAAGATACGCAGTATTTT. Its protein product is CASRLAGGPQDTQYF. Filled out from reference TRBV28 and TRBJ2-3, the complete variable domain reads DVKVTQSSRYLVKRTGEKVFLECVQDMDHENMFWYRQDPGLGLRLIYFSYDVKMKEKGDIPEGYSVSREKKERFSLILESASTNQTSMYLCASRLAGGPQDTQYFGPGTRLTVL.

The rearrangement links TRBV19 to TRBJ2-5; D gene unclear. The CDR3 extends over 13 amino acids. Per germline, CDR1 LNHDA and CDR2 SQIVND (reference sequence). Trimming shortened V by 2 bases and J by 4 bases, and 8 bases separated the two germline ends. The CDR3 protein is CASSIKLAETQYF. CDR3 coding DNA: TGTGCCAGTAGTATAAAGTTAGCAGAGACCCAGTACTTC. Based on the CDR3 plus reference TRBV19 and TRBJ2-5, the full variable domain is DGGITQSPKYLFRKEGQNVTLSCEQNLNHDAMYWYRQDPGQGLRLIYYSQIVNDFQKGDIAEGYSVSREKKESFPLTVTSAQKNPTAFYLCASSIKLAETQYFGPGTRLLVL.